The 17 T cell receptor beta chains below come from one sample, sequenced in a study of shared clonotypes between healthy human individuals. The repertoire was sequenced with immunoSEQ multiplex PCR; TCRdb's copy has only in-frame clones and lacks some. The top ten clones hold approximately 0.56% of a sample with some 1,100,000 clones, roughly 74% of them seen once. What was sequenced was memory CD4+ T cells from PBMCs. As to subset: CD45RA-negative fraction. The receptors come from a man aged 18 to 30 in good health. Some clones in this sample may be carry-over from other donors' samples.

V gene TRBV28 combines with J gene TRBJ1-5, with 12 bases that match TRBD1. V was clipped by 7 bases and J by 11 bases; unmatched bases: 6. The germline V gene encodes CDR1 MDHEN and CDR2 SYDVKM. This CDR3 is 13 amino acids long. The CDR3: CASTRDRGQSQHF. Written as DNA, the CDR3 is TGTGCCAGCACCCGGGACAGGGGGCAATCCCAGCATTTT.

The V and J genes are TRBV6-1 and TRBJ2-7; D is perhaps TRBD2 (6 bases). Trimming removed 6 bases from V and 3 bases from J, with 15 bases in between. The germline gives CDR1 MNHNS, CDR2 SASEGT. The CDR3 covers 14 residues. CDR3 sequence (DNA): TGTGCCAGCAGCCGGGAGTGGCAAGACTACGAGCAGTACTTC. Residues: CASSREWQDYEQYF.

The rearrangement links TRBV18 to TRBJ2-7, with TRBD1 matching over 12 bases. This CDR3 contains 15 residues. The germline V gene has CDR1 KGHSH and CDR2 LQKENI. J was trimmed by 9 bases and V by 3 bases; bases with no gene match: 9. The CDR3 coding sequence is TGTGCCAGCTCACCGCCGGGACAGGGGGCCCAGGTGCAGTACTTC. Encoded protein: CASSPPGQGAQVQYF.

The chain's CDR3 is CAGGDRGTSGYTF. CDR3 bases: TGTGCCGGGGGAGACAGGGGAACAAGCGGCTACACCTTC. This sequence joins TRBV18 and TRBJ1-2, with TRBD1 matching over 8 bases. With 11 bases clipped from V and 8 bases from J, the junction kept 13 bases outside the gene matches. The germline V gene encodes CDR1 KGHSH and CDR2 LQKENI. The CDR3 is 13 amino acids.

This clone was detected ten times or more. The chain has TRBV12-5 and TRBJ2-1; D unresolved. Trimming took off 7 bases at V and 8 bases at J, with 12 bases between the two ends. Germline loops: CDR1 LGHNT, CDR2 FRNRAP. The CDR3 length is 12 residues. CDR3 nucleotide sequence: TGTGCTAGTGCTCCCCCGGGCGATGAGCAGTTCTTC. Protein sequence: CASAPPGDEQFF.

CDR3 amino acids: CASSLGSGQTQETQYF. CDR3 nucleotides: TGTGCCAGCAGCTTGGGGTCGGGACAGACCCAAGAGACCCAGTACTTC. The chain combines TRBV11-3 with TRBJ2-5; the match to TRBD1 covers 7 bases. CDR3 length equals 16 residues. Germline V gene lookup returns CDR1 SGHNT and CDR2 YENEEA. J lost 1 base, V lost 3 bases, and 8 bases had no gene match.

This rearrangement joins TRBV7-9 to TRBJ2-1; 9 nucleotides align to TRBD2. The CDR3 runs 17 residues. CDR1 is SEHNR and CDR2 is FQNEAQ in the germline V gene (reference sequence). V lost 5 bases and J lost 3; bases outside the gene matches: 11. The CDR3 bases are TGTGCCAGCAGCCCCATGGCGCTAGCGGGGATCTACAATGAGCAGTTCTTC. Translated, it gives CASSPMALAGIYNEQFF.

The chain is built from TRBV4-1 and TRBJ2-7; D gene uncertain. The CDR3 consists of 13 residues. Germline lookup yields CDR1 MGHRA and CDR2 YSYEKL. V was shortened by 0 bases and J by 6 bases, with 9 bases between the two germline ends. CDR3 residues: CASSQELPAEQYF. As DNA, the CDR3 is TGCGCCAGCAGCCAAGAGCTTCCCGCCGAGCAGTACTTC.

This clone was observed a few times. This sequence joins TRBV27 and TRBJ2-2; D gene unclear. The ends were cut back, 8 bases at V and 6 bases at J, with 10 bases in the middle. The CDR3 contains 12 residues. CDR1 MNHEY and CDR2 SMNVEV come from the germline V gene (reference sequence). CDR3 sequence (DNA): TGTGCCAGCTCCTCTTTGGCCGGGGAGCTGTTTTTT. Its protein product is CASSSLAGELFF.

The chain links TRBV7-2 to TRBJ2-7; the D is unclear. The V and J ends lost 5 bases and 6 bases respectively, with 8 bases between them. The V gene's germline CDR1 is SGHTA and CDR2 FQGNSA. The CDR3 sequence is 11 residues long. The CDR3 loop reads CASSVYSEQYF. The CDR3 DNA is TGTGCCAGCAGCGTATATAGCGAGCAGTACTTC.

V usage is TRBV6-5 and J usage is TRBJ2-7; a possible D gene is TRBD2 (6 bases). The V gene's germline CDR1 is MNHEY and CDR2 SVGAGI. The V gene lost 5 bases and the J gene lost 0 bases, with 14 bases spanning the gap. This CDR3 has 15 amino acids. Here the CDR3 reads CASSRDFKSSYEQYF. The CDR3 coding sequence is TGTGCCAGCAGTAGGGACTTCAAGAGCTCCTACGAGCAGTACTTC.

About this clone itself: The sample carries other DNA sequences with the same CDR3. The chain carries TRBV2 and TRBJ2-7; TRBD1 matches at 10 bases. Germline V CDR1 and CDR2: SNHLY, FYNNEI. J gave up 3 bases and V 7 bases, and 3 bases lay outside the gene matches. The CDR3 has 13 residues. CDR3 residues: CASNRDRGYEQYF. The CDR3 coding sequence is TGTGCCAGCAATCGGGACAGGGGCTACGAGCAGTACTTC.

The CDR3 nucleotides read TGTGCCAGCAGTAAGGGACTAGCGGGAGTCGAGCAGTACTTC. Translating it yields CASSKGLAGVEQYF. V usage is TRBV7-2 and J usage is TRBJ2-7, with 14 nucleotides matching TRBD2. Unmatched junction bases numbered 4, after V lost 6 bases and J lost 6 bases. The CDR3 has 14 amino acids. CDR1 is SGHTA, CDR2 FQGNSA, per germline.

About this clone: The identical CDR3 is also encoded by other nucleotide sequences in the sample. J is TRBJ2-7 and V is TRBV7-9; D gene unclear. This CDR3 spans 13 amino acids. In germline, CDR1 is SEHNR, CDR2 FQNEAQ (reference sequence). V lost 3 bases, J lost 2 bases, and 8 bases lay in between. CDR3 protein: CASSFPGPYEQYF. The CDR3 DNA reads as TGTGCCAGCAGCTTCCCGGGCCCCTACGAGCAGTACTTC.

The chain joins TRBV7-2 to TRBJ2-7, with 9 bases matching TRBD2. CDR1 and CDR2 (germline): SGHTA, FQGNSA. The CDR3 contains 15 residues. The V gene end was trimmed by 3 bases and the J gene end by 6 bases; junction bases not matched to a gene: 9. The CDR3, as DNA: TGTGCCAGCAGCTTTGGCGGGAGGGCCTCTCTCGAGCAGTACTTC. Amino acids: CASSFGGRASLEQYF. The variable domain in full, completed from reference TRBV7-2 and TRBJ2-7, reads GAGVSQSPSNKVTEKGKDVELRCDPISGHTALYWYRQSLGQGLEFLIYFQGNSAPDKSGLPSDRFSAERTGGSVSTLTIQRTQQEDSAVYLCASSFGGRASLEQYFGPGTRLTVT.

The rearrangement links TRBV28 to TRBJ2-1; 14 bases agree with TRBD2. Germline trimming cut 1 base from V and 6 bases from J; bases unmatched to any gene: 11. CDR1 is MDHEN, CDR2 SYDVKM, per germline. The CDR3 spans 19 residues. CDR3: CASSLFRGLGTSGSNEQFF. In DNA, the CDR3 is TGTGCCAGCAGTTTATTTCGGGGGCTCGGGACTAGCGGGAGCAATGAGCAGTTCTTC. The variable domain in full, with the rest retrieved from reference TRBV28 and TRBJ2-1, is DVKVTQSSRYLVKRTGEKVFLECVQDMDHENMFWYRQDPGLGLRLIYFSYDVKMKEKGDIPEGYSVSREKKERFSLILESASTNQTSMYLCASSLFRGLGTSGSNEQFFGPGTRLTVL.

The genes are TRBV5-1 and TRBJ2-6; D not resolved. Trimming took off 2 bases at V and 1 base at J, with 7 bases between the two ends. The germline V gene has CDR1 SGHRS and CDR2 YFSETQ. This CDR3 has 15 residues. CDR3 region: CASSLPPSGANVLTF. The CDR3 DNA is TGCGCCAGCAGCTTACCACCTTCTGGGGCCAACGTCCTGACTTTC. Full variable domain (remainder filled in from reference TRBV5-1 and TRBJ2-6): KAGVTQTPRYLIKTRGQQVTLSCSPISGHRSVSWYQQTPGQGLQFLFEYFSETQRNKGNFPGRFSGRQFSNSRSEMNVSTLELGDSALYLCASSLPPSGANVLTFGAGSRLTVL.